Listed here are 27 T cell receptor beta chains from one sample, sequenced in a study of blood T cell repertoires in COVID-19. The table came from immunoSEQ multiplex PCR; TCRdb's copy has only in-frame clones and leaves some out. The table has 37,000 or so clones, roughly 80% seen once; the top ten hold 25% to 30%. The source material was peripheral blood. These receptors came from an elderly man with active or convalescent COVID-19.

The chain is built from TRBV6-5 and TRBJ2-3, with D maybe TRBD2 (7 bases). The CDR3 totals 13 residues. Germline V gene sequence: CDR1 MNHEY, CDR2 SVGAGI. Trimming cost V 7 bases and J 7 bases, with 15 bases left between them. CDR3 amino acids: CASTVGGQNTQYF. CDR3 DNA sequence: TGTGCCAGCACGGTGGGGGGGCAAAATACGCAGTATTTT.

The genes are TRBV2 and TRBJ1-6, with 9 positions matching TRBD1. Germline V gene sequence: CDR1 SNHLY, CDR2 FYNNEI. This CDR3 has 16 residues. V shed 4 bases, J shed 10 bases, and the junction held 11 bases outside the gene matches. CDR3 nucleotides: TGTGCCAGCAGTGGTTCGGGGACAGGGATTCGCTCACCCCTCCACTTT. The encoded protein is CASSGSGTGIRSPLHF.

This chain joins TRBV12-3 or TRBV12-4 and TRBJ2-1; the D gene is possibly TRBD2 (6 bases). There are 12 residues in the CDR3. The V and J ends lost 3 bases and 12 bases respectively, with 12 bases between them. CDR3 protein: CASSLDPEGQFF. As DNA, the CDR3 is TGTGCCAGCAGTTTGGACCCGGAGGGGCAGTTCTTC.

This clone was counted between two and nine times. The chain couples TRBV6-5 to TRBJ2-2; D might be TRBD2 (6 bases). CDR1 MNHEY and CDR2 SVGAGI come from the germline V gene. Deletions cut 4 bases from V and 6 bases from J, with 12 bases between. The CDR3 is 14 amino acids. The CDR3: CASSSSSAAGELFF. The CDR3 bases are TGTGCCAGCAGTTCTTCTAGCGCGGCCGGGGAGCTGTTTTTT.

V gene TRBV3-1 (or the pseudogene TRBV3-2) combines with J gene TRBJ1-3; D is undetermined. V was cut by 1 base and J by 4 bases, with 8 bases left in between. Germline CDR1 reads LGHDT; CDR2 reads YNNKEL (reference sequence). The CDR3 has 14 amino acids. CDR3 protein: CASSQVDSGNTIYF. The CDR3 coding sequence is TGTGCCAGCAGCCAAGTGGACTCCGGAAACACCATATATTTT.

This clone was recorded only once. The rearrangement links TRBV11-3 to TRBJ2-2; possible D gene TRBD1, 6 bases. Germline V gene lookup returns CDR1 SGHNT and CDR2 YENEEA. This CDR3 is built from 15 residues. Trimming pared 5 bases from V and 4 bases from J, leaving 14 bases between. In nucleotides, the CDR3 is TGTGCCAGCAGCGCCCAAGGGACAACCACCGGGGAGCTGTTTTTT. Translating it yields CASSAQGTTTGELFF.

The J gene is TRBJ2-7, the V gene TRBV19; 10 nucleotides align to TRBD1. V trimming: 4 bases; J trimming: 5 bases; junction bases outside the gene matches: 8. CDR1 and CDR2 from the germline V gene are LNHDA and SQIVND (reference sequence). This CDR3 contains 15 residues. For the CDR3, the DNA is TGTGCCAGTAGTACCATCCGGGACAGGGGCCACGAGCAGTACTTC. Residues: CASSTIRDRGHEQYF.

The chain carries TRBV4-3 and TRBJ2-7; the match to TRBD2 covers 8 bases. V shed 0 bases, J shed 6 bases, and the junction held 7 bases outside the gene matches. The germline V gene has CDR1 LGHNA and CDR2 YSLEER. CDR3 length: 15 amino acids. The CDR3 DNA reads TGCGCCAGCAGCCAAGAAGGCCAGCGGGGGAGCGAGCAGTACTTC. Translation: CASSQEGQRGSEQYF.

The chain links TRBV6-5 to TRBJ1-1; D is perhaps TRBD1 (6 bases). Germline V CDR1 and CDR2: MNHEY, SVGAGI. The length of the CDR3 is 13 residues. V was trimmed by 7 bases and J by 1 base, leaving 10 bases between them. The CDR3, as DNA: TGTGCCAGCAAGCGGACAGAGAACACTGAAGCTTTCTTT. It translates to CASKRTENTEAFF.

V and J are TRBV7-9 and TRBJ1-3; perhaps TRBD1 as D (5 bases). V lost 5 bases, J lost 0 bases, and 17 bases lay in between. The CDR3 sequence is 17 residues long. CDR1 is SEHNR, CDR2 FQNEAQ, per germline (reference sequence). CDR3 loop: CASSRRTDIFSGNTIYF. In nucleotides, the CDR3 is TGTGCCAGCAGCAGACGGACGGACATTTTCTCTGGAAACACCATATATTTT.

The V gene is TRBV15, the J gene TRBJ1-1; tentatively, D is TRBD1 (5 bases). The germline V gene has CDR1 LNHNV and CDR2 YYDKDF (reference sequence). V was trimmed by 3 bases and J by 4 bases, leaving 15 bases between them. The CDR3 runs to 15 residues. The CDR3 loop reads CATSSNRKGFTEAFF. CDR3 DNA: TGTGCCACCAGCAGCAACAGGAAGGGATTCACTGAAGCTTTCTTT.

This chain uses TRBV25-1 with TRBJ1-1, with D maybe TRBD1 (6 bases). The CDR3 sequence is 15 residues long. The V end was cut by 3 bases, the J end by 1 base, with 12 bases between. The germline gives CDR1 MGHDK, CDR2 SYGVNS. The CDR3 is CASSDRGGENTEAFF. The CDR3 DNA follows: TGTGCCAGCAGTGACAGGGGTGGGGAGAACACTGAAGCTTTCTTT.

The chain carries TRBV4-1 and TRBJ2-1; 13 positions agree with TRBD2. The CDR3 totals 17 residues. CDR1 is MGHRA and CDR2 is YSYEKL in the germline V gene. Losses at the gene ends were 6 bases for V and 5 bases for J; bases not matched to a gene: 10. CDR3: CASRLTPGTSGNNEQFF. As DNA, the CDR3 is TGCGCCAGCAGACTAACCCCCGGGACTAGCGGGAACAATGAGCAGTTCTTC.

The J gene is TRBJ1-1, the V gene TRBV11-3; no reliable D call. Trimming took off 3 bases at V and 6 bases at J, with 17 bases between the two ends. This CDR3 is 15 amino acids long. The germline gives CDR1 SGHNT, CDR2 YENEEA. In DNA form, the CDR3 reads TGTGCCAGCAGCTTGGAGGTAGCACGTGGCGCTGAAGCTTTCTTT. It is translated as CASSLEVARGAEAFF. Variable domain in full (rest from reference TRBV11-3 and TRBJ1-1): EAGVVQSPRYKIIEKKQPVAFWCNPISGHNTLYWYLQNLGQGPELLIRYENEEAVDDSQLPKDRFSAERLKGVDSTLKIQPAELGDSAVYLCASSLEVARGAEAFFGQGTRLTVV.

The rearrangement uses TRBV7-2 and TRBJ1-5; D gene uncertain. Trimming removed 4 bases from V and 4 bases from J, with 11 bases in between. Germline assignment: CDR1 SGHTA and CDR2 FQGNSA. This CDR3 spans 14 amino acids. The CDR3 is CASSWSPGNQPQHF. Written as DNA, the CDR3 is TGTGCCAGCAGCTGGTCCCCCGGGAATCAGCCCCAGCATTTT.

The gene calls are TRBV3-1 (or the pseudogene TRBV3-2) and TRBJ2-7; 10 nucleotides match TRBD2. Trimming took 0 bases from V and 7 from J; bases not matched to a gene: 9. CDR3 length equals 16 residues. Germline CDR1 is LGHDT and CDR2 is YNNKEL (reference sequence). CDR3 nucleotide sequence: TGTGCCAGCAGCCAAGAATTTTCTAGCGGGAGAATTGAGCAGTACTTC. The encoded protein is CASSQEFSSGRIEQYF.

V is TRBV4-3 and J is TRBJ2-7, with TRBD1 matching over 7 bases. V shed 2 bases, J shed 1 base, and the junction held 2 bases outside the gene matches. The CDR3 extends over 14 amino acids. The V gene's germline CDR1 is LGHNA and CDR2 YSLEER. The CDR3 is CASSQSTGSYEQYF. CDR3 DNA: TGCGCCAGCAGCCAATCGACAGGGTCCTACGAGCAGTACTTC.

The chain has TRBV7-8 and TRBJ1-5; D is undetermined. CDR1 is SGHVS and CDR2 is FQNEAQ in the germline V gene. This CDR3 is built from 13 residues. V lost 5 bases to trimming and J lost 4 bases, with 9 bases between them. The CDR3: CASSPAPNQPQHF. The CDR3 DNA sequence: TGTGCCAGCAGCCCAGCCCCGAATCAGCCCCAGCATTTT.

This clone was seen once. The V and J genes are TRBV18 and TRBJ2-7; 10 nucleotides align to TRBD1. CDR1 and CDR2 (germline): KGHSH, LQKENI. The CDR3 has 14 residues. V lost 4 bases, J lost 2 bases, and 2 bases stayed unmatched. The CDR3 here is CASSQGQGAYEQYF. The CDR3 DNA is TGTGCCAGCTCACAAGGACAGGGGGCCTACGAGCAGTACTTC.

The CDR3 DNA reads as TGCGCCAGCAGCCAAGGGGACGGGAGGGGAGGTCGCTCTCTCACCGGGGGGTATTTT. Its translation is CASSQGDGRGGRSLTGGYF. The chain couples TRBV4-1 to TRBJ2-3, with TRBD2 identical over 8 bases. The CDR3 is 19 residues long. Trimming cost V 1 base and J 14 bases; bases outside gene matches: 26. From germline, CDR1 is MGHRA and CDR2 YSYEKL.

In nucleotides, the CDR3 is TGTGCCAGTAGTGTCGGGAGGGACAAAAACATTCAGTACTTC. The encoded protein is CASSVGRDKNIQYF. The gene calls are TRBV19 and TRBJ2-4; 8 nucleotides line up with TRBD2. V was pared by 5 bases and J by 3 bases, with 3 bases of the junction left unmatched. The CDR3 totals 14 residues. Germline values: CDR1 LNHDA, CDR2 SQIVND (reference sequence).

This clone appeared a single time. The chain's CDR3 is CASSQDSLLAGWVIQYF. CDR3 DNA sequence: TGTGCCAGCAGCCAAGATTCCCTCCTAGCGGGATGGGTCATTCAGTACTTC. The rearrangement joins TRBV3-1 (or the pseudogene TRBV3-2) to TRBJ2-4; 9 positions match TRBD2. Per the germline V gene, CDR1 is LGHDT and CDR2 is YNNKEL (reference sequence). The CDR3 runs 17 residues. The V and J ends lost 0 bases and 9 bases, in that order; junction bases with no gene match: 12.

This rearrangement joins TRBV7-9 to TRBJ2-2; D is undetermined. The CDR3 totals 14 residues. Trimming took 4 bases from V and 3 from J, leaving 9 bases between them. Germline-derived CDR1 and CDR2 are SEHNR and FQNEAQ (reference sequence). CDR3 coding DNA: TGTGCCAGCAGCTCCTGGTCGGACACCGGGGAGCTGTTTTTT. Its translation is CASSSWSDTGELFF. Looking up the rest from reference TRBV7-9 and TRBJ2-2 gives the full variable domain: DTGVSQNPRHKITKRGQNVTFRCDPISEHNRLYWYRQTLGQGPEFLTYFQNEAQLEKSRLLSDRFSAERPKGSFSTLEIQRTEQGDSAMYLCASSSWSDTGELFFGEGSRLTVL.

The chain uses TRBV7-2 and TRBJ1-1; the D gene is possibly TRBD1 (6 bases). This CDR3 spans 16 amino acids. Germline assignment: CDR1 SGHTA and CDR2 FQGNSA. The V gene lost 5 bases and the J gene lost 1 base, with 17 bases spanning the gap. Here the CDR3 DNA reads TGTGCCAGCAGCCCCCAGTGGCGGGGGCGGAACACTGAAGCTTTCTTT. It translates to CASSPQWRGRNTEAFF. The whole variable domain, remainder taken from reference TRBV7-2 and TRBJ1-1, is GAGVSQSPSNKVTEKGKDVELRCDPISGHTALYWYRQSLGQGLEFLIYFQGNSAPDKSGLPSDRFSAERTGGSVSTLTIQRTQQEDSAVYLCASSPQWRGRNTEAFFGQGTRLTVV.

J is TRBJ2-3 and V is TRBV10-3; 8 bases are shared with TRBD1. Germline V CDR1 and CDR2: ENHRY, SYGVKD. J was trimmed by 4 bases and V by 6 bases; bases with no gene match: 0. CDR3 length: 12 amino acids. CDR3 protein: CAIRTGADTQYF. The CDR3 DNA is TGTGCCATCAGGACAGGGGCAGATACGCAGTATTTT.

This rearrangement joins TRBV7-2 to TRBJ2-1, with TRBD2 matching 13 bases. This CDR3 has 16 residues. Trimming removed 1 base from V and 7 bases from J; junction bases left unmatched: 4. Germline loops: CDR1 SGHTA, CDR2 FQGNSA. The chain's CDR3 is CASSLVPTSGRNEQFF. CDR3 nucleotide sequence: TGTGCCAGCAGCTTAGTTCCGACTAGCGGGAGGAATGAGCAGTTCTTC.

CDR3 residues: CASSLARGVTYEQYF. The CDR3 region has the DNA TGTGCCAGCAGCTTGGCTCGCGGGGTTACCTACGAGCAGTACTTC. The chain combines TRBV7-9 with TRBJ2-7, with D maybe TRBD2 (6 bases). V was trimmed by 3 bases and J by 2 bases, leaving 14 bases between them. The germline V gene has CDR1 SEHNR and CDR2 FQNEAQ (reference sequence). This CDR3 is 15 amino acids long.